A selection of T cell receptor beta chains follows, all from one sample in a study of blood T cell repertoires in COVID-19. Assay used: immunoSEQ multiplex PCR; TCRdb lists only in-frame clones, some missing. The sample lists tens of thousands of clones; approximately 90% were seen once. Sequences were obtained from peripheral blood. The source of these receptors is a woman in her sixties or seventies with acute or convalescent COVID-19. The CDR3 runs from the conserved cysteine through the conserved F or W. The order of the fields is clone size, J gene, V gene, D gene, CDR3 protein, CDR3 DNA. The D gene is left open where the match is weak. Size values are once, few and many counts, or a class for expanded clones, and some rows have none.

clone size: -; J gene: TRBJ1-2; V gene: TRBV28; D gene: -; CDR3 protein: CASGQVGYGYTF; CDR3 DNA: TGTGCCAGCGGGCAGGTCGGTTATGGCTACACCTTC
clone size: -; J gene: TRBJ1-1; V gene: TRBV6-5; D gene: -; CDR3 protein: CASRADSRFTEAFF; CDR3 DNA: TGTGCCAGCAGGGCCGACAGCCGGTTCACTGAAGCTTTCTTT
clone size: -; J gene: TRBJ1-1; V gene: TRBV7-2; D gene: TRBD1; CDR3 protein: CASSLDHSGTGVTAFF; CDR3 DNA: TGTGCCAGCAGCTTAGATCACTCCGGGACAGGGGTGACAGCTTTCTTT
clone size: -; J gene: TRBJ2-1; V gene: TRBV6-2/TRBV6-3; D gene: TRBD2; CDR3 protein: CASSYPKLAGAPNEQFF; CDR3 DNA: TGTGCCAGCAGTTACCCTAAACTAGCGGGAGCCCCGAATGAGCAGTTCTTC
clone size: -; J gene: TRBJ2-1; V gene: TRBV28; D gene: TRBD1; CDR3 protein: CASLKPWDRGNEQFF; CDR3 DNA: TGTGCCAGCCTTAAACCTTGGGACAGGGGCAATGAGCAGTTCTTC
clone size: -; J gene: TRBJ1-5; V gene: TRBV3-1/TRBV3-2; D gene: -; CDR3 protein: CASSQAWTGNQPQHF; CDR3 DNA: TGTGCCAGCAGCCAAGCGTGGACAGGCAATCAGCCCCAGCATTTT
clone size: -; J gene: TRBJ2-1; V gene: TRBV12-5; D gene: TRBD2; CDR3 protein: CASGLVGLAGVNEQFF; CDR3 DNA: TGTGCTAGTGGTTTGGTAGGACTAGCGGGAGTAAATGAGCAGTTCTTC
clone size: -; J gene: TRBJ1-1; V gene: TRBV19; D gene: -; CDR3 protein: CASSPWVGGNTEAFF; CDR3 DNA: TGTGCCAGTAGTCCCTGGGTCGGGGGGAACACTGAAGCTTTCTTT
clone size: -; J gene: TRBJ1-2; V gene: TRBV29-1; D gene: -; CDR3 protein: CSVVDRANYGYTF; CDR3 DNA: TGCAGCGTTGTGGACAGAGCTAACTATGGCTACACCTTC
clone size: -; J gene: TRBJ2-7; V gene: TRBV5-6; D gene: -; CDR3 protein: CASSLLRSRDEQYF; CDR3 DNA: TGTGCCAGCAGCTTGCTAAGGTCCCGGGACGAGCAGTACTTC
clone size: -; J gene: TRBJ1-3; V gene: TRBV19; D gene: -; CDR3 protein: CASSAAGLTGNTIYF; CDR3 DNA: TGTGCCAGTAGTGCCGCGGGCCTGACTGGAAACACCATATATTTT
clone size: -; J gene: TRBJ1-1; V gene: TRBV30; D gene: TRBD1; CDR3 protein: CAWSGQGGTEAFF; CDR3 DNA: TGTGCCTGGAGTGGACAGGGGGGCACTGAAGCTTTCTTT
clone size: once; J gene: TRBJ2-1; V gene: TRBV19; D gene: TRBD2; CDR3 protein: CASSFRLAGDNEQFF; CDR3 DNA: TGTGCCAGTAGTTTCCGACTAGCGGGGGACAATGAGCAGTTCTTC
clone size: -; J gene: TRBJ1-6; V gene: TRBV2; D gene: -; CDR3 protein: CASNTGYYNSPLHF; CDR3 DNA: TGTGCCAGCAACACAGGTTACTATAATTCACCCCTCCACTTT
clone size: -; J gene: TRBJ2-1; V gene: TRBV7-2; D gene: TRBD1; CDR3 protein: CASSPSHRGFNEQFF; CDR3 DNA: TGTGCCAGCAGCCCAAGCCACAGGGGGTTCAATGAGCAGTTCTTC
clone size: -; J gene: TRBJ2-2; V gene: TRBV4-1; D gene: TRBD2; CDR3 protein: CASSTREGQLPGTGELFF; CDR3 DNA: TGCGCCAGCAGCACACGGGAGGGGCAGCTCCCGGGAACCGGGGAGCTGTTTTTT
clone size: once; J gene: TRBJ1-1; V gene: TRBV5-1; D gene: -; CDR3 protein: CASSSSQKNTEAFF; CDR3 DNA: TGCGCCAGCAGCTCTTCGCAGAAGAACACTGAAGCTTTCTTT
clone size: once; J gene: TRBJ1-1; V gene: TRBV9; D gene: TRBD1; CDR3 protein: CASSTPRGTGGVGTEAFF; CDR3 DNA: TGTGCCAGCAGCACCCCCCGGGGGACAGGGGGCGTCGGCACTGAAGCTTTCTTT
clone size: -; J gene: TRBJ1-1; V gene: TRBV7-9; D gene: -; CDR3 protein: CASSLIGVAAFF; CDR3 DNA: TGTGCCAGCAGCTTAATCGGCGTAGCAGCTTTCTTT
clone size: -; J gene: TRBJ1-5; V gene: TRBV6-2/TRBV6-3; D gene: -; CDR3 protein: CASSISRVRQPQHF; CDR3 DNA: TGTGCCAGCAGTATCTCCAGGGTCCGGCAGCCCCAGCATTTT
clone size: few; J gene: TRBJ1-5; V gene: TRBV6-2/TRBV6-3; D gene: TRBD1; CDR3 protein: CASSYQPRGAYNQPQHF; CDR3 DNA: TGTGCCAGCAGTTATCAACCCAGGGGGGCGTACAATCAGCCCCAGCATTTT
clone size: -; J gene: TRBJ2-1; V gene: TRBV1; D gene: -; CDR3 protein: CTSSQYGGLVAGYEQFF; CDR3 DNA: TGCACCAGCAGCCAATATGGAGGGCTAGTGGCGGGCTATGAGCAGTTCTTC
clone size: -; J gene: TRBJ2-2; V gene: TRBV9; D gene: -; CDR3 protein: CASSVYGHTLEGGELFF; CDR3 DNA: TGTGCCAGCAGCGTGTACGGACACACTTTGGAGGGCGGTGAGCTGTTTTTT
clone size: -; J gene: TRBJ1-2; V gene: TRBV2; D gene: -; CDR3 protein: CATWRGTDYGYTF; CDR3 DNA: TGTGCCACCTGGCGGGGGACTGATTATGGCTACACCTTC
clone size: -; J gene: TRBJ1-5; V gene: TRBV6-5; D gene: -; CDR3 protein: CASRGHLSNQPQHF; CDR3 DNA: TGTGCCAGCAGAGGACACCTTAGCAATCAGCCCCAGCATTTT
clone size: -; J gene: TRBJ2-1; V gene: TRBV7-2; D gene: -; CDR3 protein: CASSFRGPNNEQFF; CDR3 DNA: TGTGCCAGCAGCTTCAGGGGACCCAACAATGAGCAGTTCTTC
clone size: -; J gene: TRBJ1-1; V gene: TRBV5-1; D gene: TRBD1; CDR3 protein: CASSWRAGTAYEAFF; CDR3 DNA: TGCGCCAGCAGCTGGAGGGCCGGGACAGCATATGAAGCTTTCTTT
clone size: -; J gene: TRBJ1-2; V gene: TRBV24-1; D gene: TRBD1; CDR3 protein: CATSEGTGYGYTF; CDR3 DNA: TGTGCCACCAGTGAAGGGACAGGCTATGGCTACACCTTC
clone size: -; J gene: TRBJ2-3; V gene: TRBV19; D gene: -; CDR3 protein: CASSIRFGGSSTDTQYF; CDR3 DNA: TGTGCCAGTAGTATTAGGTTCGGGGGATCTAGCACAGATACGCAGTATTTT